This TCR beta chain was identified in a study of identical twins. Regarding the study as a whole: Sequences that were beta out-of-frame showed weaker excess twin sharing.

This clonotype was recorded a few times. Its antigen is undetermined. This CDR3 is 12 amino acids long. V lost 2 bases, J lost 5 bases, and 6 bases lay in between. Germline CDR1 is LGHDT and CDR2 is YNNKEL (reference sequence). TCRdb reanalysed the 5' RACE reads using MiXCR and keeps one entry per CDR3 protein. This repertoire shows about 660,000 distinct CDR3 sequences, 8.5% to 9% found once; its top ten account for approximately 0.94%. The same sample was also used in a study of yellow fever vaccine responses in identical twins.

This TCR was recovered from a woman under 30 in good health. The chain employs TRBV3-1 and TRBJ2-5, with D uncertain. The source material was PBMCs. CDR3 nucleotide sequence: TGTGCCAGCAGCCAACTCTGGGAGACCCAGTACTTC. Encoded protein: CASSQLWETQYF.